The 16 T cell receptor beta chains in this list originate from one sample, sequenced in a study of PD-1 blockade in classical Hodgkin lymphoma (TCRdb year 2020). What the time point label conveys for this sample: cycle 1 day 1 (C1D1), immediately before nivolumab initiation. Every trial patient had relapsed following autologous stem cell transplantation, and prior brentuximab vedotin exposure was what differed among cohorts A, B and C. Using a Miltenyi CD4+ T cell isolation kit, CD4+ T cells were purified from thawed PBMCs through magnetic negative selection. The library was built by means of the immunoSEQ multiplex PCR assay. The source is immuneACCESS, and TCRdb retained only in-frame sequences with V and J called. Part of the clones is not carried over; for the studies checked, unresolved V genes explain less than half of this, and the remainder is unexplained. Present in this sample are around 23,000 clones, around 84% of which were seen just once. The ten largest clonotypes hold 1.8% of the sample.

This material consisted of CD4+ T cells from blood, taken at baseline. The receptors originated from a human donor with classical Hodgkin lymphoma.

The chain joins TRBV9 to TRBJ2-1; no reliable D call. V was pared by 4 bases and J by 2 bases, with 13 bases between. The V gene's germline CDR1 is SGDLS and CDR2 YYNGEE. The CDR3 totals 15 residues. The CDR3 nucleotides read TGTGCCAGCAGCCGTGACGGCTCGGCCTACAATGAGCAGTTCTTC. It specifies CASSRDGSAYNEQFF.

In its sample, this clone was seen once. The chain has TRBV5-1 and TRBJ2-2; 11 bases map to TRBD1. V shed 4 bases, J shed 2 bases, and the junction held 4 bases outside the gene matches. The CDR3 consists of 16 residues. The germline gives CDR1 SGHRS, CDR2 YFSETQ. This chain's CDR3 is CASSRTGGLNTGELFF. In DNA, the CDR3 is TGCGCCAGCAGCCGGACAGGGGGCCTTAACACCGGGGAGCTGTTTTTT.

The V and J genes are TRBV9 and TRBJ2-1, with 8 positions matching TRBD2. Looked up from germline, CDR1 is SGDLS and CDR2 is YYNGEE. The V and J ends lost 3 bases and 2 bases, in that order; junction bases with no gene match: 4. This CDR3 spans 15 amino acids. The CDR3 protein is CASSGSGATYNEQFF. The CDR3 bases are TGTGCCAGCAGCGGTAGCGGGGCAACCTACAATGAGCAGTTCTTC.

The genes are TRBV7-3 and TRBJ2-5, with 8 bases lining up with TRBD2. Trimming cost V 3 bases and J 7 bases; bases outside gene matches: 7. Germline CDR1 reads SGHTA; CDR2 reads FQGTGA. There are 14 residues in the CDR3. The CDR3 DNA reads as TGTGCCAGCAGCTTTACGGGGGGGCCCGGGACCCAGTACTTC. Its translation: CASSFTGGPGTQYF.

This rearrangement joins TRBV11-1 to TRBJ2-5; perhaps TRBD2 as D (5 bases). V gave up 2 bases and J gave up 4 bases, with 23 bases separating them. CDR1 is SGHAT, CDR2 FQDESV, per germline (reference sequence). The length of the CDR3 is 18 residues. The CDR3 DNA follows: TGTGCCAGCAGCTTAAGAGAGGGATCAGCCCCTTGGCCAGAGACCCAGTACTTC. It specifies CASSLREGSAPWPETQYF.

The chain recombines TRBV7-2 with TRBJ2-7; D uncertain. V lost 2 bases and J 6 bases, leaving 11 bases between the germline ends. Germline CDR1 reads SGHTA; CDR2 reads FQGNSA. The CDR3 spans 13 residues. The DNA for the CDR3 is TGTGCCAGCAGCTTAAACCCGGAGAGCGAGCAGTACTTC. This gives the protein CASSLNPESEQYF. The variable domain in full, with the rest retrieved from reference TRBV7-2 and TRBJ2-7, is GAGVSQSPSNKVTEKGKDVELRCDPISGHTALYWYRQSLGQGLEFLIYFQGNSAPDKSGLPSDRFSAERTGGSVSTLTIQRTQQEDSAVYLCASSLNPESEQYFGPGTRLTVT.

The chain uses TRBV28 and TRBJ1-1; 8 positions match TRBD1. V lost 4 bases and J lost 1; bases outside the gene matches: 5. This CDR3 spans 15 amino acids. Germline CDR1 and CDR2: MDHEN and SYDVKM. CDR3 region: CASSSTGEGNTEAFF. The CDR3 coding sequence is TGTGCCAGCAGTTCGACAGGGGAGGGGAACACTGAAGCTTTCTTT.

This clone was recorded a few times. J is TRBJ1-2 and V is TRBV4-3; TRBD1 is a possible D gene (6 bases). Trimming removed 6 bases at V and 5 bases at J, with 10 bases between. The CDR3 totals 12 residues. Germline CDR1 is LGHNA and CDR2 is YSLEER. CDR3 amino acids: CASSNGQYGYTF. The CDR3 DNA reads TGCGCCAGCAGTAACGGACAGTATGGCTACACCTTC.

The V and J genes are TRBV28 and TRBJ1-6, with 12 bases matching TRBD1. J was trimmed by 7 bases and V by 4 bases; bases with no gene match: 5. This CDR3 is 16 amino acids long. The germline V gene has CDR1 MDHEN and CDR2 SYDVKM. CDR3 sequence (DNA): TGTGCCAGCAGTTCCCGGGACAGGGGGCGGAATTCACCCCTCCACTTT. It specifies CASSSRDRGRNSPLHF.

The CDR3 nucleotides read TGTGCCAGCAGCGGGGGACGGAAGAACACTGAAGCTTTCTTT. Translation gives CASSGGRKNTEAFF. The rearrangement uses TRBV6-5 and TRBJ1-1; TRBD1 might be the D (5 bases). The V gene's germline CDR1 is MNHEY and CDR2 SVGAGI. V lost 6 bases and J lost 1, with 12 bases in between. The CDR3 is 14 residues long.

The rearrangement joins TRBV11-3 to TRBJ1-2; TRBD1 matches 8 bases. Germline assignment: CDR1 SGHNT and CDR2 YENEEA. The CDR3 is 17 residues long. V lost 1 base and J lost 7; bases outside the gene matches: 14. The CDR3 DNA follows: TGTGCCAGCAGCTTAGCTACCGTAGGGACAGGTTCATCTGGCTACACCTTC. It translates to CASSLATVGTGSSGYTF.

V gene TRBV2 combines with J gene TRBJ2-3, with D perhaps matching TRBD1 (5 bases). In germline, CDR1 is SNHLY, CDR2 FYNNEI. Between the trimmed V and J ends, which lost 6 bases and 4 bases, there was a span of 11 bases. The CDR3 sequence is 13 residues long. The CDR3 spells CASRWTFSDTQYF. CDR3 in DNA: TGTGCCAGCAGGTGGACATTCTCAGATACGCAGTATTTT.

The rearrangement uses TRBV6-5 and TRBJ1-2; 8 nucleotides match TRBD1. J lost 9 bases, V lost 0 bases, and 6 bases had no gene match. CDR3 length equals 14 residues. The germline V gene has CDR1 MNHEY and CDR2 SVGAGI. The CDR3 spells CASSYSITGGRYTF. The CDR3 DNA follows: TGTGCCAGCAGTTACTCGATAACAGGGGGTCGCTACACCTTC.

CDR3 sequence (DNA): TGTGCCAGCAGCTTCACAGGGGCCACTGAAGCTTTCTTT. Translation gives CASSFTGATEAFF. The V gene is TRBV9, the J gene TRBJ1-1; 7 nucleotides line up with TRBD1. V lost 4 bases and J lost 4; bases outside the gene matches: 4. This CDR3 is built from 13 residues. Per germline, CDR1 SGDLS and CDR2 YYNGEE.

V and J are TRBV2 and TRBJ2-1; D perhaps matches TRBD2 (6 bases). The CDR3 length is 18 residues. Trimming stripped 7 bases from V and 0 bases from J, with 22 bases between. Looked up from germline, CDR1 is SNHLY and CDR2 is FYNNEI. The DNA of the CDR3 is TGTGCCAGCATACAGCCCGGGGACTTCTCTGGCTCCTACAATGAGCAGTTCTTC. This translates into CASIQPGDFSGSYNEQFF.

The V call is TRBV6-1, the J call TRBJ2-1; D might be TRBD1 or TRBD2, each matching 5 bases. The germline CDR1 and CDR2 sequences are MNHNS and SASEGT. V lost 4 bases and J 3 bases, leaving 10 bases between the germline ends. The length of the CDR3 is 14 residues. The CDR3 here is CASSGSGHYNEQFF. CDR3 coding DNA: TGTGCCAGCAGTGGCAGCGGACACTACAATGAGCAGTTCTTC.